A selection of T cell receptor beta chains follows, all from one sample in a study of blood T cell repertoires in COVID-19. The protocol was immunoSEQ multiplex PCR, while the TCRdb copy is restricted to in-frame clones and leaves out a portion. The repertoire includes tens of thousands of clones, about 93% of them detected once, and more than 4% sits in the top ten. Sequencing was performed on peripheral blood. The receptors shown here come from a human donor in a cohort sampled during active COVID-19. CDR3s include the opening cysteine and the closing phenylalanine or tryptophan. A D gene is named only where the DNA matches it firmly. Only some rows state a clone size, as once, few, many or a class for expanded clones.

V: TRBV29-1
length: 13
J: TRBJ1-5
size: .
D: .
DNA: TGCAGCGTTCTAGGACAGAGCAATCAGCCCCAGCATTTT
CDR3: CSVLGQSNQPQHF

V: TRBV19
length: 14
J: TRBJ2-7
size: .
D: TRBD1
DNA: TGTGCTAGTAGTGCTTGGGACAGCTCCTACGAGCAGTACTTC
CDR3: CASSAWDSSYEQYF

V: TRBV19
length: 15
J: TRBJ1-3
size: .
D: TRBD1
DNA: TGTGCCAAACTACAGGGGGAACGCTCTGGAAACACCATATATTTT
CDR3: CAKLQGERSGNTIYF

V: TRBV3-1/TRBV3-2
length: 17
J: TRBJ1-1
size: .
D: .
DNA: TGTGCCAGCAGCCAAGATTGGCAGCCAGGGATGAACACTGAAGCTTTCTTT
CDR3: CASSQDWQPGMNTEAFF

V: TRBV12-3/TRBV12-4
length: 11
J: TRBJ1-1
size: .
D: .
DNA: TGTGCCAGCAGTTTCTCTCTCGAAGCTTTCTTT
CDR3: CASSFSLEAFF

V: TRBV3-1/TRBV3-2
length: 13
J: TRBJ1-3
size: .
D: .
DNA: TGTGCCAGCAGCCAAGAAATAGGAAACACCATATATTTT
CDR3: CASSQEIGNTIYF

V: TRBV5-1
length: 13
J: TRBJ1-1
size: .
D: .
DNA: TGCGCCAGCGCATTTAGGGGGAACACTGAAGCTTTCTTT
CDR3: CASAFRGNTEAFF

V: TRBV5-4
length: 14
J: TRBJ2-7
size: .
D: TRBD1
DNA: TGTGCCAGCAGACAGACAGGGGCTCGCTACGAGCAGTACTTC
CDR3: CASRQTGARYEQYF

V: TRBV29-1
length: 13
J: TRBJ1-2
size: .
D: .
DNA: TGCAGCGTCGCTAACAGATATCTGTATGGCTACACCTTC
CDR3: CSVANRYLYGYTF

V: TRBV14
length: 17
J: TRBJ2-3
size: once
D: TRBD2
DNA: TGTGCCAGCAGCCGTTTTTCTAGCGGGAGCCAGGCAGATACGCAGTATTTT
CDR3: CASSRFSSGSQADTQYF

V: TRBV11-2
length: 14
J: TRBJ2-7
size: .
D: .
DNA: TGTGCCAGCAGCTTACCATCAAGGGGGGGAGAGCAGTACTTC
CDR3: CASSLPSRGGEQYF

V: TRBV3-1/TRBV3-2
length: 15
J: TRBJ1-4
size: .
D: .
DNA: TGTGCCAGCAGCCAGCACGACAGGCGTAATGAAAAACTGTTTTTT
CDR3: CASSQHDRRNEKLFF

V: TRBV6-5
length: 12
J: TRBJ1-1
size: .
D: .
DNA: TGTGCCAGCAGTTTTACCGGGACTGAAGCTTTCTTT
CDR3: CASSFTGTEAFF

V: TRBV16
length: 14
J: TRBJ2-7
size: .
D: .
DNA: TGTGCCAGCAGCCCCGACAGTTACTCCTACGAGCAGTACTTC
CDR3: CASSPDSYSYEQYF

V: TRBV11-2
length: 16
J: TRBJ2-3
size: once
D: .
DNA: TGTGCCAGCAGCTTAGATCGGCCGGGGGGCACAGATACGCAGTATTTT
CDR3: CASSLDRPGGTDTQYF

V: TRBV7-8
length: 14
J: TRBJ2-1
size: .
D: .
DNA: TGTGCCAGCAGCCGACGGGAGTTAGGGAATGAGCAGTTCTTC
CDR3: CASSRRELGNEQFF

V: TRBV5-6
length: 15
J: TRBJ1-1
size: .
D: TRBD1
DNA: TGTGCCAGCAGCTCGGAACACCAGGGGGCCACTGAAGCTTTCTTT
CDR3: CASSSEHQGATEAFF

V: TRBV30
length: 11
J: TRBJ2-7
size: few
D: TRBD2
DNA: TGTGCCTGGGCTTGGGAGGGCGAGCAGTACTTC
CDR3: CAWAWEGEQYF

V: TRBV5-1
length: 14
J: TRBJ1-6
size: .
D: TRBD1
DNA: TGCGCCAGCAGCGCCGGGACAGATAATTCACCCCTCCACTTT
CDR3: CASSAGTDNSPLHF

V: TRBV7-9
length: 15
J: TRBJ1-1
size: .
D: .
DNA: TGTGCCAGCAGCTTTTTAGGAGGGATGAACACTGAAGCTTTCTTT
CDR3: CASSFLGGMNTEAFF

V: TRBV5-1
length: 12
J: TRBJ2-1
size: once
D: .
DNA: TGCGCCAGCAGCTTGCAGGTCAATGAGCAGTTCTTC
CDR3: CASSLQVNEQFF

V: TRBV7-8
length: 17
J: TRBJ2-3
size: .
D: TRBD2
DNA: TGTGCCAGCAGCTTGGGGACTAGCGGGGGAGGGACAGATACGCAGTATTTT
CDR3: CASSLGTSGGGTDTQYF

V: TRBV6-5
length: 15
J: TRBJ2-1
size: .
D: TRBD2
DNA: TGTGCCAGCCGAAGCGGGAGGTCCGTCAACAATGAGCAGTTCTTC
CDR3: CASRSGRSVNNEQFF

V: TRBV6-5
length: 15
J: TRBJ2-7
size: .
D: TRBD2
DNA: TGTGCCAGTGTTTCGAGCGGGGGGGCGGTCTACGAGCAGTACTTC
CDR3: CASVSSGGAVYEQYF

V: TRBV4-2
length: 13
J: TRBJ1-1
size: .
D: TRBD1
DNA: TGTGCCAGCAGCCAAGGTTTACAGGGGGCCGCTTTCTTT
CDR3: CASSQGLQGAAFF

V: TRBV5-1
length: 13
J: TRBJ1-2
size: .
D: .
DNA: TGCGCCAGCAGCTATTACCCAGGGTATGGCTACACCTTC
CDR3: CASSYYPGYGYTF